A single sample is the source of the 25 T cell receptor beta chains below, sequenced in a study of blood T cell repertoires in COVID-19 (dated by TCRdb to about 2020). Libraries were built with the immunoSEQ multiplex PCR assay. TCRdb provides this immuneACCESS table in a form limited to in-frame rearrangements. Some clones are lacking; in checked studies, under half of them reflect an unresolved V gene, and why the rest are absent is not known. The sample table shows roughly 260,000 clones, and 91% are seen once. Around 2.6% of the sample is in the top ten clones. Sequences were obtained from peripheral blood. Receptors were obtained from a young adult with COVID-19, enrolled during active disease.

V and J are TRBV5-6 and TRBJ2-7; TRBD1 is a possible D gene (6 bases). The length of the CDR3 is 13 residues. Trimming stripped 4 bases from V and 1 base from J, with 9 bases between. Germline lookup yields CDR1 SGHDT and CDR2 YYEEEE. The CDR3 DNA follows: TGTGCCAGCAGCGACGGACAGTCCTACGAGCAGTACTTC. Translated: CASSDGQSYEQYF.

This chain joins TRBV29-1 and TRBJ2-3; the D gene is possibly TRBD2 (6 bases). Per the germline V gene, CDR1 is SQVTM and CDR2 is ANQGSEA. The CDR3 is made up of 15 amino acids. With 5 bases removed from V and 3 bases from J, the gap between germline ends came to 18 bases. CDR3 nucleotides: TGCAGCGTTCCGAGACTAGAGGGGCTAACAGATACGCAGTATTTT. Protein sequence: CSVPRLEGLTDTQYF.

This clone was recorded only once. CDR3 DNA: TGTGCCAGCAGCGTAGGGGCACTAGCGGGAGTGGAGACCCAGTACTTC. This encodes CASSVGALAGVETQYF. The V call is TRBV9, the J call TRBJ2-5; 11 bases line up with TRBD2. V shed 0 bases and J 5 bases; nucleotides not matched to a gene: 6. The CDR3 length is 16 residues. Germline V lookup: CDR1 SGDLS, CDR2 YYNGEE.

This clone was observed a few times. With only one base between it and a far larger clone, this is likely a read error. The rearrangement joins TRBV5-4 to TRBJ2-7, with unresolved D. Between the trimmed V and J ends, which lost 2 bases and 0 bases, there was a span of 9 bases. CDR3 length: 14 amino acids. CDR1 is SGHNT, CDR2 YYREEE, per germline (reference sequence). CDR3 in amino acids: CASSFGGSSYEQYF. CDR3 in DNA: TGTGCCAGCAGCTTTGGCGGTAGCTCCTACGAGCAGTACTTC.

The J gene is TRBJ2-3, the V gene TRBV2; no reliable D call. Germline CDR1 reads SNHLY; CDR2 reads FYNNEI. The CDR3 runs 13 residues. V gave up 7 bases and J gave up 3 bases, with 11 bases separating them. CDR3 region: CASTMNPTDTQYF. The CDR3 DNA sequence: TGTGCCAGCACTATGAACCCTACAGATACGCAGTATTTT.

This clone was found once. This chain links TRBV7-9 with TRBJ2-3; D may be TRBD2 (5 bases). V gave up 2 bases and J gave up 3 bases, with 15 bases separating them. CDR3 length: 16 amino acids. Germline V gene data show CDR1 as SEHNR and CDR2 as FQNEAQ (reference sequence). CDR3 sequence reads: CASSLYPLAETDTQYF. The CDR3 region has the DNA TGTGCCAGCAGCTTATATCCTCTAGCAGAAACAGATACGCAGTATTTT.

The J gene is TRBJ2-2, the V gene TRBV12-3 or TRBV12-4; the D is unclear. Trimming took off 6 bases at V and 4 bases at J, with 6 bases between the two ends. The CDR3 runs to 12 residues. CDR3 region: CASRTFTGELFF. The CDR3 region has the DNA TGTGCCAGCAGGACTTTCACCGGGGAGCTGTTTTTT.

The gene calls are TRBV4-3 and TRBJ2-1, with 8 positions matching TRBD1. J lost 1 base, V lost 3 bases, and 11 bases had no gene match. Germline CDR1 reads LGHNA; CDR2 reads YSLEER. CDR3 length: 18 residues. The CDR3 DNA sequence: TGCGCCAGCAGCCAGGAATTGGACAGGGAATTATCCTACAATGAGCAGTTCTTC. The encoded protein is CASSQELDRELSYNEQFF.

The chain joins TRBV5-1 to TRBJ2-3, with D maybe TRBD2 (6 bases). The germline V gene has CDR1 SGHRS and CDR2 YFSETQ. V was cut by 1 base and J by 4 bases, with 10 bases left in between. The length of the CDR3 is 14 residues. In DNA form, the CDR3 reads TGCGCCAGCAGCTTGTCGGGAGTGCCAGATACGCAGTATTTT. Its translation: CASSLSGVPDTQYF.

The V call is TRBV9, the J call TRBJ2-3; 10 bases fit TRBD1. Looked up from germline, CDR1 is SGDLS and CDR2 is YYNGEE. This CDR3 is 18 amino acids long. V shed 0 bases, J shed 2 bases, and the junction held 9 bases outside the gene matches. The CDR3 loop reads CASSVDPGTGVPTDTQYF. The CDR3 DNA reads TGTGCCAGCAGCGTAGACCCCGGGACAGGGGTTCCCACAGATACGCAGTATTTT.

V and J are TRBV10-1 and TRBJ2-7, with D perhaps TRBD1 (6 bases). The ends were cut back, 3 bases at V and 1 base at J, with 16 bases in the middle. Per the germline V gene, CDR1 is WNHNN and CDR2 is SYGVQD (reference sequence). This CDR3 comprises 16 residues. The chain's CDR3 is CASSEQGESHSYEQYF. The CDR3 DNA reads TGCGCCAGCAGTGAACAGGGAGAAAGCCATTCCTACGAGCAGTACTTC.

The gene calls are TRBV5-1 and TRBJ2-7, with no clear D. Trimming removed 5 bases from V and 0 bases from J, with 9 bases in between. The CDR3 length is 13 residues. The germline gives CDR1 SGHRS, CDR2 YFSETQ. CDR3 nucleotides: TGCGCCAGCAGTGGAGTGAACTCCTACGAGCAGTACTTC. The encoded protein is CASSGVNSYEQYF.

The chain recombines TRBV6-1 with TRBJ1-2; D ambiguous. V was shortened by 0 bases and J by 7 bases, with 12 bases between the two germline ends. Germline CDR1 reads MNHNS; CDR2 reads SASEGT. The CDR3 covers 14 residues. The CDR3 loop reads CASSEAAGLGGYTF. CDR3 DNA sequence: TGTGCCAGCAGTGAAGCGGCGGGGTTGGGTGGCTACACCTTC.

This clone was seen once. This chain connects TRBV11-3 to TRBJ2-5; maybe TRBD1 (6 bases). The CDR3 length is 13 residues. Trimming left V 5 bases short and J 3 bases short, with 10 bases between. Germline V gene sequence: CDR1 SGHNT, CDR2 YENEEA. CDR3 coding DNA: TGTGCCAGCAGCACTAGGACAGAAGAGACCCAGTACTTC. It yields the protein CASSTRTEETQYF.

The chain combines TRBV7-2 with TRBJ2-7; 10 nucleotides agree with TRBD2. Germline loops: CDR1 SGHTA, CDR2 FQGNSA. The CDR3 consists of 17 residues. With V trimmed by 2 bases and J by 4 bases, 11 bases remained unmatched. The CDR3 DNA sequence: TGTGCCAGCAGCTTAAGGGGGGCTAGCGGGAGCCGTTACGAGCAGTACTTC. As protein: CASSLRGASGSRYEQYF.

V and J are TRBV6-5 and TRBJ2-7; 7 bases are a match to TRBD1. This CDR3 region has 15 residues. Trimming at V came to 6 bases and at J to 0 bases, leaving 8 bases not matched to a gene. Looked up from germline, CDR1 is MNHEY and CDR2 is SVGAGI. The chain's CDR3 is CASSPDRAFSYEQYF. CDR3 nucleotides: TGTGCCAGCAGCCCCGACAGGGCCTTCTCCTACGAGCAGTACTTC.

The chain uses TRBV19 and TRBJ1-1; D not certain. Germline V lookup: CDR1 LNHDA, CDR2 SQIVND (reference sequence). V was clipped by 1 base and J by 1 base, with 16 bases between them. The CDR3 is 17 residues long. CDR3 DNA: TGTGCCAGTAGTATAGGGAGTAGTTGGGTAACGAACACTGAAGCTTTCTTT. Translated, it gives CASSIGSSWVTNTEAFF.

The rearrangement joins TRBV5-1 to TRBJ2-5; TRBD2 is a possible D gene (5 bases). Germline assignment: CDR1 SGHRS and CDR2 YFSETQ. The CDR3 totals 15 residues. The V and J ends lost 0 bases and 4 bases respectively, with 13 bases between them. CDR3 region: CASSLGQAGVETQYF. DNA of the CDR3: TGCGCCAGCAGCTTGGGGCAGGCGGGTGTAGAGACCCAGTACTTC.

This clone has a single count. The CDR3 protein is CATGGQFETDTQYF. The CDR3 DNA reads as TGTGCCACCGGGGGGCAGTTTGAAACAGATACGCAGTATTTT. The chain has TRBV2 and TRBJ2-3, with D maybe TRBD2 (7 bases). The germline V gene has CDR1 SNHLY and CDR2 FYNNEI. V was trimmed by 10 bases and J by 3 bases, leaving 17 bases between them. The CDR3 is made up of 14 amino acids. The whole variable domain, filled in from reference TRBV2 and TRBJ2-3, reads EPEVTQTPSHQVTQMGQEVILRCVPISNHLYFYWYRQILGQKVEFLVSFYNNEISEKSEIFDDQFSVERPDGSNFTLKIRSTKLEDSAMYFCATGGQFETDTQYFGPGTRLTVL.

Remarks on this clone: Without the conserved terminal phenylalanine or tryptophan, this CDR3 likely stems from a read error. It is unclear where the CDR3 begins or ends on the DNA, so no DNA is shown, and the CDR3 is as TCRdb lists it. The chain is built from TRBV29-1 and TRBJ1-1; TRBD1 was called by the table and not checked on the DNA. The CDR3 is 10 residues long, ends included. Germline V CDR1 and CDR2: SQVTM, ANQGSEA. CDR3: CSVDSPPGQV.

A remark on this clone: The same CDR3 arises from other DNA sequences in this sample as well. This chain links TRBV7-9 with TRBJ2-7; D remains ambiguous. The CDR3 extends over 11 amino acids. Trimming took off 4 bases at V and 2 bases at J, with 3 bases between the two ends. CDR1 and CDR2 from the germline V gene are SEHNR and FQNEAQ (reference sequence). DNA of the CDR3: TGTGCCAGCAGCTCCACCTACGAGCAGTACTTC. It translates to CASSSTYEQYF.

CDR3 residues: CASTARQGSTDTQYF. CDR3 in DNA: TGTGCCAGCACCGCAAGGCAGGGAAGCACAGATACGCAGTATTTT. The J gene is TRBJ2-3, the V gene TRBV7-2, with D possibly matching TRBD1 (5 bases). V gave up 7 bases and J gave up 0 bases, with 14 bases separating them. The CDR3 runs to 15 residues. Germline V CDR1 and CDR2: SGHTA, FQGNSA.

This chain connects TRBV6-4 to TRBJ2-2; D gene uncertain. This CDR3 comprises 13 residues. V was clipped by 2 bases and J by 5 bases, with 6 bases between them. CDR1 and CDR2 (germline): MRHNA, SNTAGT. The CDR3 nucleotides are TGTGCCAGCAGTGACAGCGTTACCGGGGAGCTGTTTTTT. Amino acids: CASSDSVTGELFF.

This clone was counted a few times. V usage is TRBV7-9 and J usage is TRBJ2-7, with D uncertain. Germline V gene sequence: CDR1 SEHNR, CDR2 FQNEAQ (reference sequence). The CDR3 runs to 11 residues. Deletions cut 4 bases from V and 2 bases from J, with 3 bases between. The CDR3 reads CASSSAYEQYF. Written as DNA, the CDR3 is TGTGCCAGCAGCTCCGCCTACGAGCAGTACTTC.

CDR3 sequence reads: CASSLAGLYEQYF. DNA of the CDR3: TGTGCCAGCAGTTTGGCAGGGCTCTACGAGCAGTACTTC. This rearrangement joins TRBV28 to TRBJ2-7; D may be TRBD1 (5 bases). The CDR3 length is 13 residues. V was trimmed by 3 bases and J by 3 bases, leaving 9 bases between them. In germline, CDR1 is MDHEN, CDR2 SYDVKM.